The source of this T cell receptor beta chain is a study of T cell repertoires in cytomegalovirus infection. Study details: CMV infection plus the matching HLA type was flagged by public TCR beta signatures.

Notes on this clonotype: The antigen is unknown.

TCRdb redid the calling of the reads with MiXCR, one entry per CDR3 protein. The sample records 380,000 or so distinct CDR3 sequences, roughly a third being singletons. V dropped 1 base and J dropped 5 bases, with 15 bases sitting between them. Germline CDR1 SGHVS, CDR2 FQNEAQ. This CDR3 spans 16 amino acids. Findings and limits, study-wide: Across the ex vivo response, the dominant clonotypes were HLA-C-restricted CMV-specific TCR beta clonotypes. Carriage of CMV together with the relevant HLA was identifiable through cumulative public TCR beta family frequency.

The J gene is TRBJ2-1, the V gene TRBV7-8; tentatively, D is TRBD1 (6 bases). Sequences were derived from cultured PBMCs, sampled from culture after CMV antigen stimulation. This receptor was obtained from a human donor in good health (CMV status not recorded). Some clones in this sample may be carry-over from other donors' samples. The CDR3 DNA reads as TGTGCCAGCAGCTTAGGGGTTGGGGGCCCCCACAATGAGCAGTTCTTC. Amino acids: CASSLGVGGPHNEQFF.